This T cell receptor (beta chain) was obtained from a study of beta chain features in type 1 diabetes. Overall study findings and caveats: Researchers report that Type 1 diabetes patients had moderately but significantly shorter TCRB CDR3s across all four CD4+ subsets. VDJ junctions in type 1 diabetes patients carried more deletions and fewer insertions.

Expressed TCRB transcripts were sequenced because the isolated RNA had all been reverse transcribed beforehand. Here immunoSEQ multiplex PCR was the method, and the copy in TCRdb shows in-frame clones only, minus some. The sample has roughly 100,000 clones, roughly 28% seen once. Remarks on this clone: Antigen: not known.

The sequenced sample was central memory CD4+ T cells from blood. The TCR comes from a woman aged 18-35 years with type 1 diabetes.

For the CDR3, the DNA is TGTGCCAGCAGTTCGACAGGTACCGGGGCCAACGTCCTGACTTTC. It encodes CASSSTGTGANVLTF. The V gene is TRBV28, the J gene TRBJ2-6; possibly TRBD1 for D (6 bases). CDR1 is MDHEN, CDR2 SYDVKM, per germline. This CDR3 comprises 15 residues. The V end lost 4 bases, the J end lost 4 bases, and 11 bases lay between the germline ends.